This TCR beta chain originates from a study of cytomegalovirus exposure and HLA in healthy donors. For this clone: No antigen is known for it.

The V gene lost 5 bases and the J gene lost 4 bases, with 17 bases spanning the gap. CDR3 length: 15 amino acids. Germline V lookup: CDR1 MGHRA, CDR2 YSYEKL. The PCR had 60 Vbeta and 13 Jbeta primers. Repertoires were generated with immunoSEQ multiplex PCR, while TCRdb's copy carries only in-frame clones and drops some. The sample carries around 150,000 clones, roughly 85% recorded once. Points from the study as a whole: Some public TCRs appeared in many individuals, while most sequences were rare. A later analysis associated 16,951 TCR beta sequences with HLA alleles at a 0.05 false discovery rate. In vitro testing confirmed a few CMV-associated chains as specific for CMV antigens. Later findings reportedly placed an Asian-associated ancestry cluster below the roughly 690-donor mean for N-insertions.

The sequence was obtained from a woman aged 25 to 45 in good health and CMV-seronegative. The J gene is TRBJ2-5, the V gene TRBV4-1, with a possible D match to TRBD1 (6 bases). Sequencing was performed on PBMCs. The CDR3, as DNA: TGCGCCAGCAGCTCCGGACAGTCGGACTTAGAGACCCAGTACTTC. Its protein product is CASSSGQSDLETQYF.